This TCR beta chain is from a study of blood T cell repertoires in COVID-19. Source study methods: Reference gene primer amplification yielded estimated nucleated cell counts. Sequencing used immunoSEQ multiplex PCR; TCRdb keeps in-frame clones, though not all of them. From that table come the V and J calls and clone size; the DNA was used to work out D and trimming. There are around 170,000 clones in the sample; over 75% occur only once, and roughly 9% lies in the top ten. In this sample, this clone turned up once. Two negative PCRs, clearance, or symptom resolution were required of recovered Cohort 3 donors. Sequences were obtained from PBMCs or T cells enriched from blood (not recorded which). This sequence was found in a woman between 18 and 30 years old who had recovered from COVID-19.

For the CDR3, the DNA is TGTGCCAGCAGTTGGGGCAGGGTGGAGACCCAGTACTTC. Protein: CASSWGRVETQYF. This rearrangement joins TRBV6-5 to TRBJ2-5, with a weak D call TRBD1 (5 bases). The CDR3 has 13 residues. CDR1 is MNHEY and CDR2 is SVGAGI in the germline V gene. V was trimmed by 4 bases and J by 5 bases, leaving 11 bases between them.